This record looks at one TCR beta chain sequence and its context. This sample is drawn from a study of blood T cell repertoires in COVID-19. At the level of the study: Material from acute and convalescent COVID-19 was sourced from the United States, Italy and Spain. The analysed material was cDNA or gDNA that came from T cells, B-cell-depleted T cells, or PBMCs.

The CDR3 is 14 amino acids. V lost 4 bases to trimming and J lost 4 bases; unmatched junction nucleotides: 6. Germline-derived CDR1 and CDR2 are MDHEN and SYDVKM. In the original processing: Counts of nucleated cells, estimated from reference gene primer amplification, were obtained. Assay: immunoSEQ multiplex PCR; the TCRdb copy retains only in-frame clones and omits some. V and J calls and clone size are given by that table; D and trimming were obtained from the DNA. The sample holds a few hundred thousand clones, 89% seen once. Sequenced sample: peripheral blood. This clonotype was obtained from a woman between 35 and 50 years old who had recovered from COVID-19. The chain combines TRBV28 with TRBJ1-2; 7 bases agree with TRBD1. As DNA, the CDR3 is TGTGCCAGCAGTTCCCAACAGGGGAGCTATGGCTACACCTTC. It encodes CASSSQQGSYGYTF.